Included here is one T cell receptor (beta chain) sequence, with context. The antigen remains undetermined. TCRdb's table, derived via immunoSEQ multiplex PCR, lists solely in-frame clones and lacks some. The sample shows 95,000 to 120,000 clones, around 90% of them seen only once. This entry belongs to a study of Tregs in tolerant kidney transplant recipients. Whole-study findings and limits: Findings come from small patient numbers and require larger validation. This study did not directly address biological reproducibility.

The CDR3 covers 16 residues. CDR1 is SGHNT and CDR2 is YYREEE in the germline V gene (reference sequence). Trimming removed 4 bases from V and 4 bases from J; junction bases left unmatched: 9. This chain links TRBV5-4 with TRBJ2-1; 9 bases match TRBD2. This sequence originates from a human donor who received a combined kidney and bone marrow transplant. The sequencing used CD4+ T cells from blood, collected before the transplant. Here the CDR3 DNA reads TGTGCCAGCAGCCCAGGTAGCGGGGGATCATACAATGAGCAGTTCTTC. This sequence encodes CASSPGSGGSYNEQFF.